Shown below are 21 T cell receptor beta chains from a single sample sequenced in a study of blood T cell repertoires in COVID-19. Clones were read by immunoSEQ multiplex PCR, and TCRdb kept only the in-frame ones, dropping some. There are more than 350,000 clones in the sample; approximately 88% occur only once, and around 3% lies in the top ten. Sequenced material: peripheral blood. The receptors derive from a woman in her 30s with COVID-19, enrolled during active disease.

The chain links TRBV5-1 to TRBJ1-4, with D perhaps TRBD1 (6 bases). The CDR3 runs 16 residues. Deletions cut 4 bases from V and 5 bases from J, with 18 bases between. Germline V gives CDR1 SGHRS, CDR2 YFSETQ. DNA of the CDR3: TGCGCCAGCAGCCCATCGGTACAGGGCCCCAATGAAAAACTGTTTTTT. Its protein product is CASSPSVQGPNEKLFF.

The rearrangement joins TRBV19 to TRBJ2-1; possible D gene TRBD1, 5 bases. Germline CDR1 reads LNHDA; CDR2 reads SQIVND (reference sequence). V was trimmed by 0 bases and J by 2 bases, leaving 8 bases between them. There are 15 residues in the CDR3. The CDR3 protein is CASSIEDKAYNEQFF. The CDR3 coding sequence is TGTGCCAGTAGTATAGAGGACAAGGCCTACAATGAGCAGTTCTTC.

The CDR3 coding sequence is TGTGCCAGCAGCGGTAGCGGGAGGGCCGGGGAGACCCAGTACTTC. Encoded protein: CASSGSGRAGETQYF. V gene TRBV9 combines with J gene TRBJ2-5, with 11 bases that match TRBD2. CDR1 and CDR2 from the germline V gene are SGDLS and YYNGEE. The CDR3 loop spans 15 amino acids. Losses at the gene ends were 3 bases for V and 5 bases for J; bases not matched to a gene: 6.

The rearrangement joins TRBV9 to TRBJ2-1, with 10 bases matching TRBD2. V was clipped by 7 bases and J by 9 bases; unmatched bases: 10. CDR1 and CDR2 (germline): SGDLS, YYNGEE. This CDR3 region has 14 residues. CDR3 nucleotides: TGTGCCAGCGCAACTAGCGGGAAGTTTAGTGAGCAGTTCTTC. Protein product: CASATSGKFSEQFF.

The rearrangement links TRBV9 to TRBJ2-2; D not certain. With 4 bases removed from V and 0 bases from J, the gap between germline ends came to 16 bases. The germline gives CDR1 SGDLS, CDR2 YYNGEE. CDR3 size: 17 residues. CDR3 bases: TGTGCCAGCAGCCTCAAATTGAGGAGCGCGAACACCGGGGAGCTGTTTTTT. It codes for CASSLKLRSANTGELFF. Complete variable domain (other parts from reference TRBV9 and TRBJ2-2): DSGVTQTPKHLITATGQRVTLRCSPRSGDLSVYWYQQSLDQGLQFLIQYYNGEERAKGNILERFSAQQFPDLHSELNLSSLELGDSALYFCASSLKLRSANTGELFFGEGSRLTVL.

The rearrangement links TRBV5-4 to TRBJ2-3; 9 bases are a match to TRBD1. V trimming: 6 bases; J trimming: 3 bases; junction bases outside the gene matches: 2. The V gene's germline CDR1 is SGHNT and CDR2 YYREEE (reference sequence). The CDR3 contains 13 residues. The CDR3 DNA reads as TGTGCCAGCACCGGACAGGGGACAGATACGCAGTATTTT. This translates into CASTGQGTDTQYF.

Here the CDR3 reads CAWNRQGVHTEAFF. DNA of the CDR3: TGTGCCTGGAACCGCCAGGGGGTACACACTGAAGCTTTCTTT. The V call is TRBV30, the J call TRBJ1-1; 7 bases map to TRBD1. This CDR3 has 14 residues. Germline-derived CDR1 and CDR2 are GTSNPN and SVGIG (reference sequence). J lost 3 bases, V lost 4 bases, and 8 bases had no gene match.

This sequence joins TRBV19 and TRBJ1-1, with 7 bases that match TRBD1. CDR3 size: 13 residues. J was trimmed by 6 bases and V by 2 bases; bases with no gene match: 3. Per germline, CDR1 LNHDA and CDR2 SQIVND (reference sequence). This CDR3 reads CASSINGQAEAFF. CDR3 in DNA: TGTGCCAGTAGTATAAACGGACAGGCTGAAGCTTTCTTT.

V usage is TRBV4-3 and J usage is TRBJ2-5, with D possibly being TRBD2 (5 bases). The CDR3 spans 15 residues. V gave up 1 base and J gave up 2 bases, with 11 bases separating them. Germline V lookup: CDR1 LGHNA, CDR2 YSLEER. The CDR3 region has the DNA TGCGCCAGCAGCCAAGTGACTACCAATCAAGAGACCCAGTACTTC. Translated, it gives CASSQVTTNQETQYF.

V and J are TRBV5-4 and TRBJ1-5; D gene unclear. The CDR3 has 15 residues. Trimming took 4 bases from V and 7 from J, leaving 18 bases between them. CDR1 is SGHNT, CDR2 YYREEE, per germline (reference sequence). The CDR3 region has the DNA TGTGCCAGCAGCCAGCTATCCGAGGTAAGGCAGCCCCAGCATTTT. Translation: CASSQLSEVRQPQHF.

This chain connects TRBV6-2 or TRBV6-3 to TRBJ2-3, with a possible D match to TRBD2 (6 bases). V dropped 1 base and J dropped 1 base, with 12 bases sitting between them. CDR1 and CDR2 from the germline V gene are MNHEY and SVGEGT. The CDR3 is 16 amino acids. CDR3 in amino acids: CASSYFRLDRTDTQYF. DNA for the CDR3: TGTGCCAGCAGTTACTTCCGACTAGATCGCACAGATACGCAGTATTTT.

This chain's CDR3 is CASSRPGLASNTGELFF. The CDR3 DNA reads as TGTGCCAGCAGCCGTCCGGGACTAGCGTCGAACACCGGGGAGCTGTTTTTT. The chain is built from TRBV7-9 and TRBJ2-2, with 10 bases aligning to TRBD2. The CDR3 is 17 amino acids. Germline V gene data show CDR1 as SEHNR and CDR2 as FQNEAQ (reference sequence). V lost 5 bases and J lost 0; bases outside the gene matches: 6.

This rearrangement joins TRBV19 to TRBJ1-5, with 7 bases aligning to TRBD1. Germline V gene data show CDR1 as LNHDA and CDR2 as SQIVND (reference sequence). After removal of 5 bases from V and 4 bases from J, the junction contained 5 bases not matched to a gene. The CDR3 consists of 14 residues. CDR3 bases: TGTGCCAGTAGTCTACGACAGGGAAATCAGCCCCAGCATTTT. Its protein product is CASSLRQGNQPQHF.

The genes are TRBV28 and TRBJ2-2, with D perhaps matching TRBD2 (6 bases). Germline CDR1 MDHEN, CDR2 SYDVKM. The CDR3 covers 15 residues. Between the trimmed V and J ends, which lost 2 bases and 3 bases, there was a span of 10 bases. CDR3 in DNA: TGTGCCAGCAGTTTAGGGTGGGGGGACACCGGGGAGCTGTTTTTT. Amino acids: CASSLGWGDTGELFF.

CDR3: CASSSSGGPNEKLFF. CDR3 sequence (DNA): TGTGCCAGCAGCTCGAGTGGGGGCCCGAATGAAAAACTGTTTTTT. The genes are TRBV5-6 and TRBJ1-4; perhaps TRBD1 as D (6 bases). The V gene lost 3 bases and the J gene lost 5 bases, with 14 bases spanning the gap. The CDR3 runs to 15 residues. In germline, CDR1 is SGHDT, CDR2 YYEEEE.

The chain uses TRBV19 and TRBJ2-2, with D possibly TRBD2 on 6 matching bases. The CDR3 is made up of 15 amino acids. V gave up 8 bases and J gave up 4 bases, with 17 bases separating them. CDR1 and CDR2 (germline): LNHDA, SQIVND (reference sequence). In DNA form, the CDR3 reads TGTGCCAGTCGAACCGGGACTCCCACCACCGGGGAGCTGTTTTTT. Its protein is CASRTGTPTTGELFF. Full variable domain (missing parts from reference TRBV19 and TRBJ2-2): DGGITQSPKYLFRKEGQNVTLSCEQNLNHDAMYWYRQDPGQGLRLIYYSQIVNDFQKGDIAEGYSVSREKKESFPLTVTSAQKNPTAFYLCASRTGTPTTGELFFGEGSRLTVL.

CDR3 sequence (DNA): TGTGCCAGCAGCCCCGGACTAGCGGGAGGGGGGCAAGAGACCCAGTACTTC. Translating it yields CASSPGLAGGGQETQYF. This chain joins TRBV7-9 and TRBJ2-5; 15 bases map to TRBD2. Germline values: CDR1 SEHNR, CDR2 FQNEAQ (reference sequence). The CDR3 spans 17 residues. V dropped 5 bases and J dropped 2; count of bases not matched to a gene: 6.

J is TRBJ1-2 and V is TRBV5-1, with 7 bases lining up with TRBD1. V trimming: 4 bases; J trimming: 4 bases; junction bases outside the gene matches: 7. Germline assignment: CDR1 SGHRS and CDR2 YFSETQ. The CDR3 runs 14 residues. The CDR3 sequence: CASSPSGQIYGYTF. The CDR3 DNA follows: TGCGCCAGCAGCCCTTCGGGACAGATCTATGGCTACACCTTC.

This clone has just one count. The chain uses TRBV5-4 and TRBJ1-1; 9 nucleotides agree with TRBD1. The V and J ends lost 4 bases and 2 bases, in that order; junction bases with no gene match: 6. This CDR3 spans 15 amino acids. In germline, CDR1 is SGHNT, CDR2 YYREEE (reference sequence). Here the CDR3 DNA reads TGTGCCAGCAGCCATCCGGGACAGGGCAACACTGAAGCTTTCTTT. Translation: CASSHPGQGNTEAFF.

The J gene is TRBJ2-1, the V gene TRBV10-3; 9 bases fit TRBD2. This CDR3 comprises 18 residues. The trim removed 10 bases at V and 2 bases at J, leaving 18 bases unmatched. CDR1 ENHRY and CDR2 SYGVKD come from the germline V gene. CDR3 in DNA: TGTGCCACCGAGACTAGCGGCCTCTCCCCCCTCCCCTACAATGAGCAGTTCTTC. It specifies CATETSGLSPLPYNEQFF.

About this clone itself: An end of the junction differs from the germline gene, which may be a read error. The chain has TRBV5-8 and TRBJ2-2; D possibly corresponds to TRBD2 (6 bases). CDR1 is SGHTS, CDR2 YDEGEE, per germline. The CDR3 extends over 12 amino acids. The CDR3 here is CGSQKMSGELFF. The CDR3 nucleotides read TGCGGGAGTCAAAAGATGTCCGGGGAGCTGTTTTTT.